Listed below are T cell receptor beta chains from one sample, sequenced in a study of blood T cells in healthy people across ages. MiXCR, run by TCRdb on the 5' RACE reads, gives a single entry per CDR3 protein. Of around 690,000 distinct CDR3 sequences in the sample, roughly three fifths were seen once. The material sequenced was blood. Every receptor here comes from a man aged 55-75 years in good health. Each CDR3 is given with its conserved first and last residue. A D gene is named only where the DNA matches it firmly. The size field is filled for only some rows; it gives once, few, many or a size class.

clone size: NA
CDR3 length: 15
J gene: TRBJ2-1
D gene: TRBD2
V gene: TRBV11-2
CDR3 DNA: TGTGCCAGCAGACCAGCGGGGGGGCCCTACAATGAGCAGTTCTTC
CDR3 protein: CASRPAGGPYNEQFF

clone size: NA
CDR3 length: 14
J gene: TRBJ1-6
D gene: NA
V gene: TRBV20-1
CDR3 DNA: TGCAGTGCCCTTCAGGGCCGACGGAATTCACCCCTCCACTTT
CDR3 protein: CSALQGRRNSPLHF

clone size: NA
CDR3 length: 17
J gene: TRBJ1-2
D gene: NA
V gene: TRBV18
CDR3 DNA: TGTGCCAGCTCACCGCGAACCCGGGACGCGAGTGTCTATGGCTACACCTTC
CDR3 protein: CASSPRTRDASVYGYTF

clone size: NA
CDR3 length: 15
J gene: TRBJ1-2
D gene: NA
V gene: TRBV5-5
CDR3 DNA: TGTGCCAGCAGCTTGGTCGCGGGATTTAACTATGGCTACACCTTC
CDR3 protein: CASSLVAGFNYGYTF

clone size: NA
CDR3 length: 14
J gene: TRBJ2-5
D gene: NA
V gene: TRBV15
CDR3 DNA: TGTGCCACCAGCAGAGATCCTGGGAGAGAGACCCAGTACTTC
CDR3 protein: CATSRDPGRETQYF

clone size: NA
CDR3 length: 14
J gene: TRBJ2-7
D gene: NA
V gene: TRBV11-2
CDR3 DNA: TGTGCCAGCAGCCAGCGGGTCAGCTCCTACGAGCAGTACTTC
CDR3 protein: CASSQRVSSYEQYF

clone size: once
CDR3 length: 13
J gene: TRBJ2-7
D gene: TRBD1
V gene: TRBV20-1
CDR3 DNA: TGTAGTGCTAGAATGCAGGGGGTGGACGAGCAGTACTTC
CDR3 protein: CSARMQGVDEQYF

clone size: NA
CDR3 length: 15
J gene: TRBJ2-3
D gene: TRBD2
V gene: TRBV20-1
CDR3 DNA: TGCAGTGCTAGAATAGCGGGGGGGCATGGAGATACGCAGTATTTT
CDR3 protein: CSARIAGGHGDTQYF

clone size: NA
CDR3 length: 15
J gene: TRBJ2-3
D gene: NA
V gene: TRBV12-3/TRBV12-4
CDR3 DNA: TGTGCCAGCAGTTTTGAGAGGATGAGAGGAGATGTGCAGTATTTT
CDR3 protein: CASSFERMRGDVQYF

clone size: NA
CDR3 length: 15
J gene: TRBJ1-2
D gene: TRBD1
V gene: TRBV4-1
CDR3 DNA: TGCGCCAGCAGCCGCGGGACAGGGAGTAACTATGGCTGCACCTTC
CDR3 protein: CASSRGTGSNYGCTF

clone size: NA
CDR3 length: 18
J gene: TRBJ1-4
D gene: TRBD1
V gene: TRBV5-1
CDR3 DNA: TGCGCCAGCAGCTTGGACCCGGGACAGGGAACAACTAATGAAAAACTGTTTTTT
CDR3 protein: CASSLDPGQGTTNEKLFF

clone size: once
CDR3 length: 15
J gene: TRBJ2-7
D gene: TRBD2
V gene: TRBV20-1
CDR3 DNA: TGCAGTGCTAGACCTAGCGGGGTCACCTACAATGAGCAGTACTTC
CDR3 protein: CSARPSGVTYNEQYF

clone size: NA
CDR3 length: 16
J gene: TRBJ1-5
D gene: NA
V gene: TRBV6-2/TRBV6-3
CDR3 DNA: TGTGCCAGCAGTTACCTTACGGGGGGAAGCAATCAGCCCCAGCATTTT
CDR3 protein: CASSYLTGGSNQPQHF

clone size: few
CDR3 length: 17
J gene: TRBJ2-7
D gene: TRBD2
V gene: TRBV7-2
CDR3 DNA: TGTGCCAGCAGCTTATATGGTCCGGGCGGGGGGGCCCACGAGCAGTACTTC
CDR3 protein: CASSLYGPGGGAHEQYF

clone size: NA
CDR3 length: 16
J gene: TRBJ2-3
D gene: NA
V gene: TRBV11-2
CDR3 DNA: TGTGCCAGCAGCCACCGGCGACAGGCAAGCACAGATACGCAGTATTTT
CDR3 protein: CASSHRRQASTDTQYF

clone size: NA
CDR3 length: 15
J gene: TRBJ2-3
D gene: TRBD1
V gene: TRBV5-1
CDR3 DNA: TGCGCCAGCAGCCTACCGTCTACAGGGGCAGATACGCAGTATTTT
CDR3 protein: CASSLPSTGADTQYF

clone size: NA
CDR3 length: 14
J gene: TRBJ1-2
D gene: NA
V gene: TRBV6-1
CDR3 DNA: TGTGCCAGCAGTTATGATGGCACGAGGGATGGCTACACCTTC
CDR3 protein: CASSYDGTRDGYTF

clone size: NA
CDR3 length: 13
J gene: TRBJ1-5
D gene: NA
V gene: TRBV20-1
CDR3 DNA: TGCAGTGCTAGGGCCAGGGAAGTGCAGCCCCAGCATTTT
CDR3 protein: CSARAREVQPQHF

clone size: NA
CDR3 length: 16
J gene: TRBJ2-5
D gene: TRBD1
V gene: TRBV7-2
CDR3 DNA: TGTGCCAGCAGCTTAGTGGGGACAGGGGCGGTAAAGACCCAGTACTTC
CDR3 protein: CASSLVGTGAVKTQYF

clone size: NA
CDR3 length: 16
J gene: TRBJ1-6
D gene: TRBD1
V gene: TRBV4-1
CDR3 DNA: TGCGCCAGCAGCCACCCGCCGGGACAGGGGTCTTCACCCCTCCACTTT
CDR3 protein: CASSHPPGQGSSPLHF

clone size: NA
CDR3 length: 15
J gene: TRBJ2-5
D gene: NA
V gene: TRBV15
CDR3 DNA: TGTGCCACCAGCAGAAGGGCCGGGGCTCAAGAGACCCAGTACTTC
CDR3 protein: CATSRRAGAQETQYF

clone size: NA
CDR3 length: 14
J gene: TRBJ2-2
D gene: TRBD2
V gene: TRBV9
CDR3 DNA: TGTGCCAGCGGGCTAGCGGGGGCCACCGGGGAGCTGTTTTTT
CDR3 protein: CASGLAGATGELFF

clone size: NA
CDR3 length: 12
J gene: TRBJ2-1
D gene: NA
V gene: TRBV20-1
CDR3 DNA: TGCAGTGCTAGGCAGGGAACCTACGAGCAGTTCTTC
CDR3 protein: CSARQGTYEQFF

clone size: NA
CDR3 length: 16
J gene: TRBJ2-3
D gene: TRBD1
V gene: TRBV5-1
CDR3 DNA: TGCGCCAGCAGCCGAGACGCAGGGGGCGGTGGAGATACGCAGTATTTT
CDR3 protein: CASSRDAGGGGDTQYF

clone size: once
CDR3 length: 14
J gene: TRBJ2-7
D gene: TRBD2
V gene: TRBV3-1
CDR3 DNA: TGTGCCAGCAGCCAAGCCTCTGCGGGAGGAGAGCAGTACTTC
CDR3 protein: CASSQASAGGEQYF

clone size: few
CDR3 length: 15
J gene: TRBJ2-7
D gene: TRBD2
V gene: TRBV28
CDR3 DNA: TGTGCCAGCAGTTTAGGTGGGGAGGGGAGTTTCGAGCAGTACTTC
CDR3 protein: CASSLGGEGSFEQYF

clone size: NA
CDR3 length: 15
J gene: TRBJ1-2
D gene: TRBD1
V gene: TRBV25-1
CDR3 DNA: TGTGCCAGCAGTGACCGGGACAGGGCAAACTATGGCTACACCTTC
CDR3 protein: CASSDRDRANYGYTF

clone size: many
CDR3 length: 15
J gene: TRBJ1-5
D gene: NA
V gene: TRBV10-3
CDR3 DNA: TGTGCCATCAGTGAGTCCGATCAGGGCAATCAGCCCCAGCATTTT
CDR3 protein: CAISESDQGNQPQHF

clone size: NA
CDR3 length: 12
J gene: TRBJ2-5
D gene: TRBD2
V gene: TRBV7-2
CDR3 DNA: TGTGCCAGCACCCCGGGGGGGCCGACCCAGTACTTC
CDR3 protein: CASTPGGPTQYF

clone size: NA
CDR3 length: 14
J gene: TRBJ2-7
D gene: TRBD1
V gene: TRBV10-3
CDR3 DNA: TGTGCCATCAGTGATAGGACAGGGCCCTACGAGCAGTACTTC
CDR3 protein: CAISDRTGPYEQYF

clone size: NA
CDR3 length: 16
J gene: TRBJ1-3
D gene: TRBD1
V gene: TRBV10-3
CDR3 DNA: TGTGCCATCAGTGGGCCCGGGACAGGGTCTGGAAACACCATATATTTT
CDR3 protein: CAISGPGTGSGNTIYF

clone size: NA
CDR3 length: 13
J gene: TRBJ2-5
D gene: NA
V gene: TRBV2
CDR3 DNA: TGTGCCGGCAGCATCAGGTTACAAGAGACCCAGTACTTC
CDR3 protein: CAGSIRLQETQYF

clone size: NA
CDR3 length: 14
J gene: TRBJ1-2
D gene: NA
V gene: TRBV7-9
CDR3 DNA: TGTGCCAGCAGCTTAGGTGGGGTCAGATATGGCTACACCTTC
CDR3 protein: CASSLGGVRYGYTF

clone size: few
CDR3 length: 15
J gene: TRBJ2-1
D gene: NA
V gene: TRBV6-5
CDR3 DNA: TGTGCCAGCAGTGCTCAGGGATTACCCTACAATGAGCAGTTCTTC
CDR3 protein: CASSAQGLPYNEQFF

clone size: NA
CDR3 length: 15
J gene: TRBJ2-7
D gene: TRBD2
V gene: TRBV18
CDR3 DNA: TGTGCCAGCTCACCACCCGGACTAGAAGGATACGAGCAGTACTTC
CDR3 protein: CASSPPGLEGYEQYF

clone size: NA
CDR3 length: 18
J gene: TRBJ2-3
D gene: TRBD1
V gene: TRBV12-3/TRBV12-4
CDR3 DNA: TGTGCCAGCAGTTTCGGACAGGGACAAAACCCCAGCACAGATACGCAGTATTTT
CDR3 protein: CASSFGQGQNPSTDTQYF

clone size: NA
CDR3 length: 13
J gene: TRBJ2-7
D gene: NA
V gene: TRBV5-1
CDR3 DNA: TGCGCCAGCAGCCGGGGGGCACCCTACGAGCAGTACTTC
CDR3 protein: CASSRGAPYEQYF

clone size: NA
CDR3 length: 15
J gene: TRBJ1-5
D gene: NA
V gene: TRBV6-1
CDR3 DNA: TGTGCCAGCAGAAAGTATACCACTGGCAATCAGCCCCAGCATTTT
CDR3 protein: CASRKYTTGNQPQHF

clone size: NA
CDR3 length: 15
J gene: TRBJ2-3
D gene: NA
V gene: TRBV3-1
CDR3 DNA: TGTGCCAGCAGCCAAGGTAACAGGGTAGTAGATACGCAGTATTTT
CDR3 protein: CASSQGNRVVDTQYF

clone size: once
CDR3 length: 17
J gene: TRBJ2-5
D gene: TRBD2
V gene: TRBV10-3
CDR3 DNA: TGTGCCATCAGTGGTCAAGGTAGCGGGGGGCCCATGGAGACCCAGTACTTC
CDR3 protein: CAISGQGSGGPMETQYF

clone size: once
CDR3 length: 15
J gene: TRBJ2-3
D gene: NA
V gene: TRBV7-8
CDR3 DNA: TGTGCCAGCAGCCGCCAACCGGGGCCGGGAGATACGCAGTATTTT
CDR3 protein: CASSRQPGPGDTQYF

clone size: NA
CDR3 length: 9
J gene: TRBJ2-5
D gene: NA
V gene: TRBV20-1
CDR3 DNA: TGCAGTGCTAGGGGAGAGCAGTACTTT
CDR3 protein: CSARGEQYF

clone size: NA
CDR3 length: 15
J gene: TRBJ2-7
D gene: NA
V gene: TRBV6-5
CDR3 DNA: TGTGCCAGCAGTTACTCCGTGGGGGCCACGTGGGAGCAGTACTTC
CDR3 protein: CASSYSVGATWEQYF

clone size: few
CDR3 length: 15
J gene: TRBJ1-6
D gene: TRBD1
V gene: TRBV6-5
CDR3 DNA: TGTGCCAGCAGTGGTTGGACAGGGACGAATTCACCCCTCCACTTT
CDR3 protein: CASSGWTGTNSPLHF

clone size: NA
CDR3 length: 15
J gene: TRBJ2-5
D gene: TRBD2
V gene: TRBV2
CDR3 DNA: TGTGCCAGCAGTGAAGGGACGGGGGGTATAGAGACCCAGTACTTC
CDR3 protein: CASSEGTGGIETQYF

clone size: few
CDR3 length: 13
J gene: TRBJ2-7
D gene: TRBD1
V gene: TRBV10-3
CDR3 DNA: TGTGCCATCAGTGCAGGGGGCGGGAACGAGCAGTACTTC
CDR3 protein: CAISAGGGNEQYF

clone size: NA
CDR3 length: 15
J gene: TRBJ2-3
D gene: TRBD1
V gene: TRBV27
CDR3 DNA: TGTGCCTGCAGCAACGACAGGGGGAGCACAGATACGCAGTATTTT
CDR3 protein: CACSNDRGSTDTQYF

clone size: NA
CDR3 length: 11
J gene: TRBJ2-5
D gene: NA
V gene: TRBV29-1
CDR3 DNA: TGCAGCGTTGACACAGGGCGGGTGCAGTACTTC
CDR3 protein: CSVDTGRVQYF

clone size: few
CDR3 length: 15
J gene: TRBJ2-6
D gene: NA
V gene: TRBV5-1
CDR3 DNA: TGCGCCAGCAGGGGCGTACTCTCTGGGGCCAACGTCCTGACTTTC
CDR3 protein: CASRGVLSGANVLTF

clone size: NA
CDR3 length: 14
J gene: TRBJ2-5
D gene: TRBD1
V gene: TRBV4-1
CDR3 DNA: TGCGCCAGCAGCAATACAGGGGCCCCTGGGGCCCAGTACTTC
CDR3 protein: CASSNTGAPGAQYF

clone size: NA
CDR3 length: 16
J gene: TRBJ2-5
D gene: TRBD2
V gene: TRBV6-5
CDR3 DNA: TGTGCCAGCAGTACACGGACTAGCGGGGACCAAGAGACCCAGTACTTC
CDR3 protein: CASSTRTSGDQETQYF

clone size: NA
CDR3 length: 15
J gene: TRBJ2-3
D gene: NA
V gene: TRBV24-1
CDR3 DNA: TGTGCCACCAGTGATCGAGCGGCAAGCACAGATACGCAGTATTTT
CDR3 protein: CATSDRAASTDTQYF